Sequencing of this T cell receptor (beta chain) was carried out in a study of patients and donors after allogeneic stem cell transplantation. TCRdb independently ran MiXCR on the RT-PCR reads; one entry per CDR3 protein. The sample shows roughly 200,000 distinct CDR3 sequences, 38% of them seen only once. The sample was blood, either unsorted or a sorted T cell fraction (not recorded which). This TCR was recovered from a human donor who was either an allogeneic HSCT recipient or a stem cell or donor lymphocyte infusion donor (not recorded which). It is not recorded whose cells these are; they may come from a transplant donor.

CDR3 protein: CASSKLSGGPLYNEQFF. The CDR3 region has the DNA TGTGCCAGCAGTAAGCTTAGCGGGGGGCCGCTCTACAATGAGCAGTTCTTC. The V and J genes are TRBV12-3 or TRBV12-4 and TRBJ2-1; 10 nucleotides agree with TRBD2. V lost 5 bases and J lost 3; bases outside the gene matches: 10. CDR3 length equals 17 residues.